The next 20 T cell receptor beta chains were all read from a single sample in a study of blood T cells in healthy people across ages. Combining a sample-barcoded 5' primer with a J-beta primer mix, a second PCR ran for about 7 to 12 cycles. MiXCR, applied by TCRdb to the 5' RACE reads, yields one record per CDR3 protein. The table lists 850,000 to 1,000,000 distinct CDR3 sequences, just over 50% of them singletons, with about a fifth in the top ten. The sequenced sample consisted of blood. The receptors were gathered from a woman aged 55 to 70 in good health.

This clonotype was seen a few times. The rearrangement links TRBV2 to TRBJ2-4; D is unclear. Trimming removed 2 bases from V and 0 bases from J, with 8 bases in between. This CDR3 is 15 amino acids long. Germline-derived CDR1 and CDR2 are SNHLY and FYNNEI. CDR3 protein: CASSESAVAKNIQYF. In DNA, the CDR3 is TGTGCCAGCAGTGAAAGTGCAGTAGCCAAAAACATTCAGTACTTC. The variable domain in full, completed from reference TRBV2 and TRBJ2-4, reads EPEVTQTPSHQVTQMGQEVILRCVPISNHLYFYWYRQILGQKVEFLVSFYNNEISEKSEIFDDQFSVERPDGSNFTLKIRSTKLEDSAMYFCASSESAVAKNIQYFGAGTRLSVL.

This clonotype was recorded a few times. The CDR3 loop is CASSQASFATRAYEQYF. CDR3 coding DNA: TGTGCCAGCAGCCAAGCATCTTTCGCGACTAGGGCGTACGAGCAGTACTTC. The chain is built from TRBV14 and TRBJ2-5, with D possibly matching TRBD2 (6 bases). The DNA end lines up better with TRBJ2-7; the J call may be wrong. The germline V gene encodes CDR1 SGHDN and CDR2 FVKESK. The CDR3 totals 17 residues.

The genes are TRBV10-3 and TRBJ2-5; D possibly matches TRBD1 or TRBD2 (5 bases each). Germline-derived CDR1 and CDR2 are ENHRY and SYGVKD. The CDR3 contains 13 residues. V was trimmed by 3 bases and J by 5 bases, leaving 10 bases between them. For the CDR3, the DNA is TGTGCCATCAGTGACGGCAGGGAGGAGACCCAGTACTTC. As protein: CAISDGREETQYF.

This chain joins TRBV6-1 and TRBJ2-1; 8 bases are a match to TRBD2. Germline CDR1 MNHNS, CDR2 SASEGT. Germline trimming cut 2 bases from V and 5 bases from J; bases unmatched to any gene: 5. This CDR3 region has 15 residues. DNA for the CDR3: TGTGCCAGCAGTGAAAGGCTAGCGGGTAACAATGAGCAGTTCTTC. It encodes CASSERLAGNNEQFF.

The V call is TRBV11-2, the J call TRBJ2-1, with 8 bases matching TRBD1. The CDR3 is 13 amino acids. The junction had 7 bases not matched to a gene; V was cut back by 5 bases and J by 10 bases. Germline CDR1 SGHAT, CDR2 FQNNGV. The CDR3 loop is CASSMTGEGEQFF. DNA for the CDR3: TGTGCCAGCAGCATGACAGGGGAAGGGGAGCAGTTCTTC.

Of note for this clonotype: Mismatch with germline at one junction end may stem from a read error. This chain joins TRBV12-3 or TRBV12-4 and TRBJ2-1; D could derive from TRBD1 or TRBD2 (5 bases each). The CDR3 runs 13 residues. The CDR3 nucleotides read TGTGCCAGCTCCGGGACCTCCCACAATGAGCAGTTCTTC. Translating gives CASSGTSHNEQFF.

This chain joins TRBV3-1 and TRBJ1-4; D is unresolved. V was pared by 0 bases and J by 13 bases, with 9 bases between. The CDR3 loop spans 12 amino acids. Germline CDR1 LGHDT, CDR2 YNNKEL (reference sequence). The CDR3 here is CASSQDIRVLFF. CDR3 DNA sequence: TGTGCCAGCAGCCAAGATATTCGGGTACTGTTTTTT. The variable domain in full, with the rest retrieved from reference TRBV3-1 and TRBJ1-4, is DTAVSQTPKYLVTQMGNDKSIKCEQNLGHDTMYWYKQDSKKFLKIMFSYNNKELIINETVPNRFSPKSPDKAHLNLHINSLELGDSAVYFCASSQDIRVLFFGSGTQLSVL.

This rearrangement joins TRBV27 to TRBJ1-2, with no clear D. The CDR3 extends over 13 amino acids. In germline, CDR1 is MNHEY, CDR2 SMNVEV (reference sequence). V lost 2 bases and J 1 base, leaving 5 bases between the germline ends. The CDR3 DNA reads TGTGCCAGCAGTTTAACACTTAACTATGGCTACACCTTC. As protein: CASSLTLNYGYTF.

The chain recombines TRBV20-1 with TRBJ1-6; D is ambiguous. The CDR3 contains 14 residues. CDR1 and CDR2 (germline): DFQATT, SNEGSKA (reference sequence). The V gene lost 6 bases and the J gene lost 0 bases, with 9 bases spanning the gap. This CDR3 reads CSAKGVSYNSPLHF. The CDR3 nucleotides are TGCAGTGCGAAGGGAGTCTCCTATAATTCACCCCTCCACTTT.

A few counts support this clonotype. The genes are TRBV6-5 and TRBJ2-3; possible D gene TRBD2, 5 bases. Germline V gene lookup returns CDR1 MNHEY and CDR2 SVGAGI. The CDR3 runs to 12 residues. CDR3 amino acids: CGCRGSTDTQYF. In DNA form, the CDR3 reads TGTGGCTGCCGGGGTTCGACAGATACGCAGTATTTT.

The CDR3 here is CSAREGTRKYGYTF. CDR3 DNA: TGCAGTGCTAGAGAGGGTACCCGGAAGTATGGCTACACCTTC. The chain couples TRBV20-1 to TRBJ1-2; D uncertain. Germline CDR1 and CDR2: DFQATT and SNEGSKA (reference sequence). V was pared by 0 bases and J by 5 bases, with 13 bases between. This CDR3 comprises 14 residues.

The chain combines TRBV29-1 with TRBJ2-7; TRBD2 is a possible D gene (7 bases). Germline-derived CDR1 and CDR2 are SQVTM and ANQGSEA. The V gene lost 1 base and the J gene lost 3 bases, with 13 bases spanning the gap. CDR3 length: 14 residues. CDR3 coding DNA: TGCAGCGTTGAAGCGGGGGGCGCGGACTACGAGCAGTACTTC. This sequence encodes CSVEAGGADYEQYF.

The chain recombines TRBV20-1 with TRBJ2-1, with TRBD2 matching over 10 bases. Germline loops: CDR1 DFQATT, CDR2 SNEGSKA (reference sequence). The CDR3 extends over 13 amino acids. V trimming: 5 bases; J trimming: 6 bases; junction bases outside the gene matches: 4. CDR3 in amino acids: CSAEGTSANEQFF. The CDR3 DNA is TGCAGTGCTGAGGGGACTAGCGCCAATGAGCAGTTCTTC.

The chain has TRBV20-1 and TRBJ2-3; 7 nucleotides match TRBD1. Germline V gene data show CDR1 as DFQATT and CDR2 as SNEGSKA (reference sequence). The CDR3 contains 13 residues. With 5 bases clipped from V and 2 bases from J, the junction kept 4 bases outside the gene matches. CDR3 coding DNA: TGCAGTGCTTCGACAGGGCCCACAGATACGCAGTATTTT. Protein sequence: CSASTGPTDTQYF.

The chain couples TRBV30 to TRBJ1-4; 11 bases are shared with TRBD1. The CDR3 sequence is 15 residues long. Germline trimming cut 1 base from V and 6 bases from J; bases unmatched to any gene: 4. Germline V CDR1 and CDR2: GTSNPN, SVGIG (reference sequence). CDR3 bases: TGTGCCTGGAGTGACTGGGACAGGGGGGATGAAAAACTGTTTTTT. The encoded protein is CAWSDWDRGDEKLFF.

In its sample, this clonotype was seen a few times. The chain is built from TRBV4-1 and TRBJ1-5; D is uncertain. Trimming left V 4 bases short and J 0 bases short, with 13 bases between. The CDR3 is made up of 16 amino acids. Per germline, CDR1 MGHRA and CDR2 YSYEKL. This CDR3 reads CASSPGSGYSNQPQHF. CDR3 in DNA: TGCGCCAGCAGCCCGGGTAGTGGCTATAGCAATCAGCCCCAGCATTTT.

This chain links TRBV6-6 with TRBJ1-1, with a weak D call TRBD1 (6 bases). Trimming removed 2 bases at V and 7 bases at J, with 11 bases between. The CDR3 totals 13 residues. Per the germline V gene, CDR1 is MNHNY and CDR2 is SVGAGI (reference sequence). The CDR3 coding sequence is TGTGCCAGCAGTTACACCGACAGGAATGAAGCTTTCTTT. Translation gives CASSYTDRNEAFF.

The chain links TRBV20-1 to TRBJ1-4; D unclear. Per germline, CDR1 DFQATT and CDR2 SNEGSKA (reference sequence). The V gene lost 0 bases and the J gene lost 8 bases, with 10 bases spanning the gap. The CDR3 sequence is 13 residues long. The CDR3 coding sequence is TGCAGTGCTAGAGATGGACCCCGGGAAAAACTGTTTTTT. Encoded protein: CSARDGPREKLFF.

This chain links TRBV20-1 with TRBJ2-3; D not certain. CDR3 size: 15 residues. With 7 bases removed from V and 0 bases from J, the gap between germline ends came to 17 bases. CDR1 is DFQATT, CDR2 SNEGSKA, per germline (reference sequence). DNA of the CDR3: TGCAGTGGCTTTTCGACGGCCACCAGCACAGATACGCAGTATTTT. This codes for CSGFSTATSTDTQYF.

The genes are TRBV12-3 or TRBV12-4 and TRBJ1-4, with TRBD1 as a possible D gene (5 bases). This CDR3 region has 13 residues. V was shortened by 2 bases and J by 8 bases, with 9 bases between the two germline ends. CDR3 loop: CASSLRGNEKLFF. The CDR3 DNA reads TGTGCCAGCAGTTTAAGGGGAAACGAAAAACTGTTTTTT.